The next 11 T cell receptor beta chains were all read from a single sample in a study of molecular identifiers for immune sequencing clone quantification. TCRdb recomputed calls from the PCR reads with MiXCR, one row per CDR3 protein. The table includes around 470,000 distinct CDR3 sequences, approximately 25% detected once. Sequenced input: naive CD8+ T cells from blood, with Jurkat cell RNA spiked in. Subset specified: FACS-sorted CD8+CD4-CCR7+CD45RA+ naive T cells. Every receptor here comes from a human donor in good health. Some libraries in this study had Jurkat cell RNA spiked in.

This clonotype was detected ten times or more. The CDR3 DNA sequence: TGTGCCAGCAGCGTAGCTGGAGGGACAGGGGCGGTAACAGATACGCAGTATTTT. This translates into CASSVAGGTGAVTDTQYF. This chain joins TRBV9 and TRBJ2-3; 10 bases align to TRBD1. Germline lookup yields CDR1 SGDLS and CDR2 YYNGEE. V was pared by 0 bases and J by 3 bases, with 10 bases of the junction left unmatched. The CDR3 has 18 amino acids. The full variable domain, completed using reference TRBV9 and TRBJ2-3, is DSGVTQTPKHLITATGQRVTLRCSPRSGDLSVYWYQQSLDQGLQFLIQYYNGEERAKGNILERFSAQQFPDLHSELNLSSLELGDSALYFCASSVAGGTGAVTDTQYFGPGTRLTVL.

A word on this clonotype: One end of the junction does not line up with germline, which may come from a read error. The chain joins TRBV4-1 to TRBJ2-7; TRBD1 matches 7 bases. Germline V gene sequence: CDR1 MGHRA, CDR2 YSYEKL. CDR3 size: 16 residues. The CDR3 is CASRQGLHDRAYEQYF. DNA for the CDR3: TGCGCCAGCCGCCAAGGACTTCACGACAGGGCCTACGAGCAGTACTTC.

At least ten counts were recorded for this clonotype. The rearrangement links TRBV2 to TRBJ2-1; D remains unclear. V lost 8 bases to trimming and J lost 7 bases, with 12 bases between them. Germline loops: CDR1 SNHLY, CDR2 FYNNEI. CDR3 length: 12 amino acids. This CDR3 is CASGPHPNEQFF. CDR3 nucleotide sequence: TGTGCCAGCGGCCCCCACCCGAATGAGCAGTTCTTC.

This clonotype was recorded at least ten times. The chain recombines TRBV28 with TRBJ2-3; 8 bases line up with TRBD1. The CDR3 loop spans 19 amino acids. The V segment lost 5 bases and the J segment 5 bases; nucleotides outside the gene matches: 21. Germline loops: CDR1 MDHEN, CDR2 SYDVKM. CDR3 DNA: TGTGCCAGCAGTCTTCCCCGCGCAACGGACAGGGAGCCTGGAGATACGCAGTATTTT. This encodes CASSLPRATDREPGDTQYF.

CDR3 in DNA: TGTGCCAGCAGCTCGGGACCAGCGGGTATAAACGACCCACGGGGCATTCAGTACTTC. Protein: CASSSGPAGINDPRGIQYF. J is TRBJ2-4 and V is TRBV7-9, with a possible D match to TRBD2 (6 bases). This CDR3 has 19 residues. With 4 bases removed from V and 9 bases from J, the gap between germline ends came to 31 bases. Germline V lookup: CDR1 SEHNR, CDR2 FQNEAQ (reference sequence).

The CDR3 reads CASSERTGSLYEQYF. The CDR3 DNA is TGTGCCAGCAGTGAAAGGACAGGGAGCCTTTACGAGCAGTACTTC. The V call is TRBV12-3 or TRBV12-4, the J call TRBJ2-7; 8 nucleotides line up with TRBD1. This CDR3 has 15 amino acids. V gave up 5 bases and J gave up 4 bases; unmatched junction bases: 10.

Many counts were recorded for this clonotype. This CDR3 reads CASSYRPGQGYEQYF. The CDR3 DNA follows: TGTGCCAGCAGTTACCGACCGGGACAGGGTTACGAGCAGTACTTC. The rearrangement links TRBV5-5 to TRBJ2-7; 9 nucleotides match TRBD1. CDR1 and CDR2 from the germline V gene are SGHKS and YYEKEE (reference sequence). The length of the CDR3 is 15 residues. V shed 5 bases and J 4 bases; nucleotides not matched to a gene: 10.

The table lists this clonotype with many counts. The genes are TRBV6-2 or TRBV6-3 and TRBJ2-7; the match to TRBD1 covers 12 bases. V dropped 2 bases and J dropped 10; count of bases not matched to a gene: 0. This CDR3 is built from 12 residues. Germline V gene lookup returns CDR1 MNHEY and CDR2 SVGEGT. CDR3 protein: CASSYGTGGQYF. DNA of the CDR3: TGTGCCAGCAGTTACGGGACAGGGGGCCAGTACTTC.

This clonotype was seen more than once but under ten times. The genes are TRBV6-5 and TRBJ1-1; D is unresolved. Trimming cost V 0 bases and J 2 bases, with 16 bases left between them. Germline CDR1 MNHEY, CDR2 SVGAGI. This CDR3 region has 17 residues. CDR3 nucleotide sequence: TGTGCCAGCAGTTACTCGGCCGATACCGAACCAAACACTGAAGCTTTCTTT. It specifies CASSYSADTEPNTEAFF.

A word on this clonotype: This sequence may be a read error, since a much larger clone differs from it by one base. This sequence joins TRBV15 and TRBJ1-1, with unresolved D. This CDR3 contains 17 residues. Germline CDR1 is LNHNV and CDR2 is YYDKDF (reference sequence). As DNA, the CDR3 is TGTGCCACCAGCCTGACTGTTGGAGTTCCCATGAACATTGAAGCTTTCTTT. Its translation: CATSLTVGVPMNIEAFF.

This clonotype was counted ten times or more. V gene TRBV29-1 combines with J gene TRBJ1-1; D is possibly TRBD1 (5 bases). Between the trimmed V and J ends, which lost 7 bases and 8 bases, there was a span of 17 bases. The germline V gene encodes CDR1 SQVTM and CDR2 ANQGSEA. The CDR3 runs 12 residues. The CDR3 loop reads CSAPGLYREAFF. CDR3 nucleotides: TGCAGCGCTCCGGGGTTGTACAGGGAAGCTTTCTTT.